Listed below are T cell receptor beta chains from one sample, sequenced in a study of graft-versus-host responses after intestinal transplantation. Clones were read by immunoSEQ multiplex PCR, and TCRdb kept only the in-frame ones, dropping some. The data hold almost 55,000 clones, with about 89% observed a single time. The input for sequencing was PBMCs, taken roughly 660 days after intestinal transplant. The origin of the receptors is a human patient who received an intestinal transplant, so some T cells may come from the graft donor. The CDR3 runs from the conserved cysteine through the conserved F or W. Size values are once, few and many counts, or a class for expanded clones, and some rows have none.

14 few TRBJ2-7 TRBV9 CASSATGTGYEQYF
14 . TRBJ2-1 TRBV19 CASISRGSYNEQFF
13 . TRBJ1-2 TRBV11-3 CASSPGQDYGYTF
20 few TRBJ2-1 TRBV4-1 CASSQLGVRYPSYLYNEQFF
14 . TRBJ1-2 TRBV19 CASNFGGQARGYTF
13 . TRBJ2-7 TRBV28 CASSYRGPYEQYF
15 . TRBJ2-5 TRBV6-5 CASSWGAMGGETQYF
15 once TRBJ2-6 TRBV7-8 CASSLGRGESNVLTF
13 . TRBJ1-2 TRBV5-6 CASSFPGYYGYTF
15 few TRBJ1-5 TRBV5-8 CASSLARSGNQPQHF
14 . TRBJ2-1 TRBV6-5 CASSYQGPGGEQFF
16 . TRBJ1-4 TRBV16 CASSPTWGGRTEKLFF
13 . TRBJ2-7 TRBV2 CASSGGTLREQYF
14 . TRBJ1-2 TRBV10-2 CASSEVLGAAGYTF
12 . TRBJ2-5 TRBV7-9 CASSWARETQYF
13 . TRBJ1-2 TRBV27 CASGGRSPYGYTF
13 . TRBJ1-4 TRBV25-1 CASSEGGHEKLFF
15 . . TRBV5-1 CASSLGTVDIYEQYF
17 . TRBJ1-5 TRBV7-2 CASSLAGGRQHNQPQHF
15 . TRBJ1-3 TRBV7-9 CASSLLRLSGNTIYF